A selection of T cell receptor beta chains follows, all from one sample in a study of cytomegalovirus exposure and HLA in healthy donors. Sequencing was performed with immunoSEQ multiplex PCR; in TCRdb, only in-frame clones are kept and a portion is missing. The repertoire shows around 100,000 clones; the top ten hold around 0.6%. The material sequenced was PBMCs. The receptors were sampled from a middle-aged man in good health and CMV-seronegative. Each CDR3 is given with its conserved first and last residue.

V gene	CDR3 protein
TRBV15	CATSRDIGSGELFF
TRBV6-5	CASSSLHRGLITEAFF
TRBV5-6	CASSLGRSDRKPYNEQFF
TRBV19	CASSITGMKNQPQHF
TRBV7-9	CASSSAPGDEQYF
TRBV5-4	CASSLRDSYEQYF
TRBV27	CASSLVRRAGPNEKLFF
TRBV18	CASSPERDLNTEAFF
TRBV9	CASSERALSGNTIYF
TRBV4-2	CASSRRRVGQGQEDGYTF
TRBV4-3	CASSPDSRLTEAFF
TRBV7-8	CGTGLHSNQPQHF
TRBV5-8	CASSFHRNSYEQYF
TRBV5-4	CASSLAGHRGPNTGELFF
TRBV6-5	CASRPPGLAHEQFF
TRBV27	CASSFNQNQPQHF
TRBV5-6	CASSRDMNTEAFF
TRBV29-1	CSVAGGANGYTF
TRBV6-1	CASSTRQGVNTEAFF
TRBV19	CASSNGDRGLIYNEQFF
TRBV27	CASSLGLAGVNEQFF
TRBV4-1	CASSQDRGNREKLFF
TRBV7-2	CASSSGMNTEAFF
TRBV9	CASSPDRGGRETQYF
TRBV7-2	CVSSWLAGGVETQYF
TRBV6-5	CASSYSRHFYEQYF
TRBV7-3	CANGQGEGLGGYTF
TRBV5-1	CASSLDVRTLEAFF
TRBV4-3	CASSQGYAGISYEQYF
TRBV7-2	CASSLYQTGGQPQHF
TRBV6-5	CAIGDRGRYGYTF
TRBV9	CASSPYSDNEQFF
TRBV5-5	CASSPTVGSGNTIYF
TRBV5-1	CASSLASNSPNTQYF
TRBV4-3	CASSPGTSGTTDTQYF
TRBV2	CASGRTDWNTEAFF
TRBV5-1	CASSLAWGPNTEAFF
TRBV6-1	CASMGRPFSYEQYF
TRBV19	CASSIPSNTEAFF
TRBV7-8	CASSFGQGDYGYTF